These 14 T cell receptor beta chains originate from one sample sequenced in a study of blood T cell repertoires in COVID-19. The assay was immunoSEQ multiplex PCR, and TCRdb's table has in-frame clones only and misses some. The sample has around 280,000 clones; 90% are singletons. The sequencing sample was made of PBMCs or T cells enriched from blood (not recorded which). The receptors originated from a woman aged 18-30 years with acute COVID-19.

For this clone: The junction departs from the called germline gene at one end, perhaps through a read error. This chain uses TRBV5-4 with TRBJ2-1, with 8 nucleotides matching TRBD2. The V gene's germline CDR1 is SGHNT and CDR2 YYREEE (reference sequence). CDR3 length equals 16 residues. The CDR3 bases are TGTGCCAGCAGATTGGCGGGGGGCCCCTCCTACAATGAGCAGTTCTTC. It is translated as CASRLAGGPSYNEQFF.

This chain's CDR3 is CASSVAGTGGDEQFF. The CDR3 coding sequence is TGCGCCAGCAGCGTGGCCGGGACAGGGGGCGATGAGCAGTTCTTC. The J gene is TRBJ2-1, the V gene TRBV5-1, with 12 bases fitting TRBD1. Trimming removed 4 bases from V and 8 bases from J; junction bases left unmatched: 7. CDR3 length equals 15 residues. Germline CDR1 is SGHRS and CDR2 is YFSETQ. Drawing the rest from reference TRBV5-1 and TRBJ2-1, the complete variable domain is KAGVTQTPRYLIKTRGQQVTLSCSPISGHRSVSWYQQTPGQGLQFLFEYFSETQRNKGNFPGRFSGRQFSNSRSEMNVSTLELGDSALYLCASSVAGTGGDEQFFGPGTRLTVL.

DNA of the CDR3: TGTGCCAGCAGCGCCAGGTGGGAGGGCCGGGACAATGAGCAGTTCTTC. It encodes CASSARWEGRDNEQFF. The V and J genes are TRBV11-1 and TRBJ2-1; 7 bases fit TRBD2. The CDR3 covers 16 residues. V trimming: 5 bases; J trimming: 5 bases; junction bases outside the gene matches: 12. Germline values: CDR1 SGHAT, CDR2 FQDESV (reference sequence). The whole variable domain, filled in from reference TRBV11-1 and TRBJ2-1, reads EAEVAQSPRYKITEKSQAVAFWCDPISGHATLYWYRQILGQGPELLVQFQDESVVDDSQLPKDRFSAERLKGVDSTLKIQPAELGDSAMYLCASSARWEGRDNEQFFGPGTRLTVL.

Worth noting for this clone: At one boundary the junction diverges from the germline segment, which might be a read error. The chain couples TRBV3-1 (or the pseudogene TRBV3-2) to TRBJ2-5; weak D call: TRBD1 (6 bases). CDR3 size: 14 residues. Germline loops: CDR1 LGHDT, CDR2 YNNKEL (reference sequence). This CDR3 reads CASSQSGAGEIQYF. The CDR3 nucleotides read TGTGCCAGCAGCCAAAGCGGCGCAGGGGAGATCCAGTACTTC.

This clone has a single count. The rearrangement uses TRBV4-1 and TRBJ2-1; D might be TRBD2 (6 bases). The germline CDR1 and CDR2 sequences are MGHRA and YSYEKL. Trimming stripped 3 bases from V and 7 bases from J, with 13 bases between. CDR3 length: 14 amino acids. The CDR3 is CASSHPGLLNEQFF. The CDR3 bases are TGCGCCAGCAGCCATCCCGGACTATTAAATGAGCAGTTCTTC.

This sequence joins TRBV10-1 and TRBJ2-1, with D possibly matching TRBD1 (6 bases). The CDR3 sequence is 15 residues long. Looked up from germline, CDR1 is WNHNN and CDR2 is SYGVQD (reference sequence). V was cut by 0 bases and J by 3 bases, with 9 bases left in between. The CDR3 nucleotides are TGCGCCAGCAGTGAGTCGGGGGCGGGCTACAATGAGCAGTTCTTC. Translation gives CASSESGAGYNEQFF.

The chain carries TRBV5-1 and TRBJ2-5, with 10 bases aligning to TRBD1. CDR3 size: 15 residues. V shed 3 bases and J 5 bases; nucleotides not matched to a gene: 7. Germline V gene data show CDR1 as SGHRS and CDR2 as YFSETQ. The CDR3 sequence: CASSSWTGGIETQYF. DNA of the CDR3: TGCGCCAGCAGCTCGTGGACAGGGGGAATTGAGACCCAGTACTTC. Full variable domain (outside the CDR3, taken from reference TRBV5-1 and TRBJ2-5): KAGVTQTPRYLIKTRGQQVTLSCSPISGHRSVSWYQQTPGQGLQFLFEYFSETQRNKGNFPGRFSGRQFSNSRSEMNVSTLELGDSALYLCASSSWTGGIETQYFGPGTRLLVL.

V and J are TRBV5-4 and TRBJ2-1, with 10 bases aligning to TRBD1. The germline CDR1 and CDR2 sequences are SGHNT and YYREEE (reference sequence). The V segment lost 4 bases and the J segment 6 bases; nucleotides outside the gene matches: 10. This CDR3 comprises 16 residues. The CDR3: CASSLRTGGLANEQFF. The CDR3 DNA is TGTGCCAGCAGCCTAAGGACAGGGGGGCTAGCCAATGAGCAGTTCTTC.

The chain couples TRBV6-2 or TRBV6-3 to TRBJ1-5; tentatively, D is TRBD1 (6 bases). CDR1 is MNHEY and CDR2 is SVGEGT in the germline V gene. This CDR3 comprises 16 residues. Deletions cut 5 bases from V and 0 bases from J, with 14 bases between. As DNA, the CDR3 is TGTGCCAGCAGTACCGGACAGCCTTATAGCAATCAGCCCCAGCATTTT. Protein: CASSTGQPYSNQPQHF.

The chain links TRBV4-1 to TRBJ1-3; the D is unclear. Trimming took off 1 base at V and 0 bases at J, with 13 bases between the two ends. The length of the CDR3 is 17 residues. The germline gives CDR1 MGHRA, CDR2 YSYEKL. As DNA, the CDR3 is TGCGCCAGCAGCCAAGGCGGTGTACGGTTCTCTGGAAACACCATATATTTT. It specifies CASSQGGVRFSGNTIYF.

This chain connects TRBV5-4 to TRBJ1-2; a weak D match, TRBD1 (5 bases). The V gene's germline CDR1 is SGHNT and CDR2 YYREEE (reference sequence). CDR3 length: 16 residues. The V end lost 0 bases, the J end lost 4 bases, and 16 bases lay between the germline ends. CDR3 in amino acids: CASSLGGGGGAYGYTF. The CDR3 coding sequence is TGTGCCAGCAGCTTGGGTGGCGGCGGCGGGGCCTATGGCTACACCTTC.

The chain couples TRBV7-6 to TRBJ1-5; no clear D gene. This CDR3 region has 14 residues. Germline CDR1 is SGHVS and CDR2 is FNYEAQ. V lost 4 bases to trimming and J lost 6 bases, with 13 bases between them. The CDR3 DNA reads as TGTGCCAGCAGCTCTTTCCCGGCGGGTCAGCCCCAGCATTTT. This codes for CASSSFPAGQPQHF.

Only one count was recorded for this clone. This sequence joins TRBV4-3 and TRBJ2-1; D is ambiguous. Trimming removed 1 base from V and 4 bases from J, with 11 bases in between. This CDR3 region has 15 residues. Germline CDR1 and CDR2: LGHNA and YSLEER. The CDR3 region is CASSQGVGVYNEQFF. CDR3 bases: TGCGCCAGCAGCCAAGGGGTTGGAGTTTACAATGAGCAGTTCTTC.

The chain joins TRBV5-4 to TRBJ1-5, with TRBD1 identical over 7 bases. Losses at the gene ends were 4 bases for V and 9 bases for J; bases not matched to a gene: 10. Looked up from germline, CDR1 is SGHNT and CDR2 is YYREEE (reference sequence). The CDR3 consists of 14 residues. In DNA form, the CDR3 reads TGTGCCAGCAGCCCCGGAGGGGGCGATGGGCCCCAGCATTTT. Its translation: CASSPGGGDGPQHF.